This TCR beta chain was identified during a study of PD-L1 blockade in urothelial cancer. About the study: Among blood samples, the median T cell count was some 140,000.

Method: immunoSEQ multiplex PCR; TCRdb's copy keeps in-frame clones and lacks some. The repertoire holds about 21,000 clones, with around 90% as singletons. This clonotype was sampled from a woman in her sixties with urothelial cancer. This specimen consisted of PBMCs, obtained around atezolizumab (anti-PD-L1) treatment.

DNA of the CDR3: TGTGCCAGTAGTCTCTTAACGGGAGGGCCTCCCGGGGAGCTGTTTTTT. Amino acid sequence: CASSLLTGGPPGELFF. V gene TRBV19 combines with J gene TRBJ2-2, with TRBD2 matching 8 bases. Germline V CDR1 and CDR2: LNHDA, SQIVND (reference sequence). J lost 6 bases, V lost 5 bases, and 11 bases had no gene match. The CDR3 loop spans 16 amino acids.